These T cell receptor beta chains were read from a single sample in a study of T cell changes during pregnancy in multiple sclerosis. Profiled with immunoSEQ multiplex PCR; TCRdb holds only in-frame clones, not every one. Of tens of thousands of clones in the sample, around 87% were seen once. Sequencing was performed on CD4+ T cells from peripheral blood mononuclear cells, taken in the third trimester of pregnancy. The receptors were gathered from a female donor in good health, enrolled as a control in a pregnancy study. CDR3s include the opening cysteine and the closing phenylalanine or tryptophan. A D gene is named only where the DNA matches it firmly. Where a row states a size, it is once, few, many or the class of an expanded clone; other rows omit it.

J gene,clone size,D gene,CDR3 length,V gene,CDR3 DNA,CDR3 protein
TRBJ2-3,.,TRBD2,16,TRBV6-1,TGTGCCAGCAGTGGCCGAAGGACTAGCGGCACAGATACGCAGTATTTT,CASSGRRTSGTDTQYF
TRBJ2-2,.,.,15,TRBV14,TGTGCCAGCAGCCAAACGGGAAAGAACACCGGGGAGCTGTTTTTT,CASSQTGKNTGELFF
TRBJ2-5,.,TRBD1,15,TRBV5-1,TGCGCCAGCAGCTTGGGGGGGACAGGGAAAGAGACCCAGTACTTC,CASSLGGTGKETQYF
TRBJ2-3,.,.,18,TRBV9,TGTGCCAGCAGCGTAGAATTGAGGGATGGGGAGCGCCCAGATACGCAGTATTTT,CASSVELRDGERPDTQYF
TRBJ1-2,.,.,13,TRBV5-8,TGTGCCAGCAGCTTCCGGGAAAACTATGGCTACACCTTC,CASSFRENYGYTF
TRBJ2-1,.,.,17,TRBV18,TGTGCCAGCTCACCACAACTAGCCGCCAAATCCTACAATGAGCAGTTCTTC,CASSPQLAAKSYNEQFF
TRBJ2-7,.,TRBD1,16,TRBV15,TGTGCCACCAGCAGAGAATTTTGGGACAGGGACTACGAGCAGTACTTC,CATSREFWDRDYEQYF
TRBJ1-2,few,TRBD1,14,TRBV10-3,TGTGCCATCAGTGAGGTGGGACAGGGGGCTGGCTACACCTTC,CAISEVGQGAGYTF
TRBJ2-1,.,TRBD2,14,TRBV7-2,TGTGCCAGCACCCTGCGGGGGGCAAACAATGAGCAGTTCTTC,CASTLRGANNEQFF
TRBJ2-7,.,TRBD1,14,TRBV6-5,TGTGCCAGCAGCCGACAGGGGATATCCTACGAGCAGTACTTC,CASSRQGISYEQYF
TRBJ2-7,.,TRBD1,14,TRBV6-4,TGTGCCAGCAGTGTCAACAGGGGCTCCTACGAGCAGTACTTC,CASSVNRGSYEQYF
TRBJ2-3,.,.,11,TRBV10-3,TGTGCCATCAGTGGGCCTAGCGATCAGTATTTT,CAISGPSDQYF
TRBJ1-5,.,.,14,TRBV30,TGTGCCTGGAGTGTTGGCGGACATAATCAGCCCCAGCATTTT,CAWSVGGHNQPQHF
TRBJ2-1,.,.,14,TRBV7-9,TGTGCCAGCAGCCAGGGCCCCTTAGGGAATGAGCAGTTCTTC,CASSQGPLGNEQFF
TRBJ1-1,.,.,14,TRBV28,TGTGCCAGCAGTTCACCAGACATGAACACTGAAGCTTTCTTT,CASSSPDMNTEAFF
TRBJ2-3,once,.,15,TRBV19,TGTGCCAGTAGTATAGCTGGCCGGGGGACAGATACGCAGTATTTT,CASSIAGRGTDTQYF
TRBJ2-3,.,TRBD2,13,TRBV7-8,TGTGCCAGCAACGCCGAGGGCGGGGGTGGGCAGTATTTT,CASNAEGGGGQYF
TRBJ2-1,.,.,13,TRBV10-3,TGTGCCATCACGGCGGGGCCAAACAATGAGCAGTTCTTC,CAITAGPNNEQFF
TRBJ1-6,.,.,17,TRBV11-3,TGTGCCAGCAGCTTAACCCCCCGGTACAGGCAAGGGTCACCCCTCCACTTT,CASSLTPRYRQGSPLHF
TRBJ2-7,.,TRBD1,15,TRBV5-4,TGTGCCAGCAGCTTGGGGGGACAGGGCTCCTACGAGCAGTACTTC,CASSLGGQGSYEQYF
TRBJ1-5,.,TRBD1,15,TRBV11-3,TGTGCCAGCAGCTTCGTTACAGGGGAAAATCAGCCCCAGCATTTT,CASSFVTGENQPQHF
TRBJ2-3,once,TRBD2,15,TRBV15,TGTGCCACCAGCCCCAGCGGGATAATCACAGATACGCAGTATTTT,CATSPSGIITDTQYF
TRBJ1-5,.,.,15,TRBV30,TGTGCCTGGAGTCCGAAATTCGGGGGCAATCAGCCCCAGCATTTT,CAWSPKFGGNQPQHF
TRBJ1-1,.,TRBD1,15,TRBV29-1,TGCAGCGTTTCGACAGGGGGCGAAGGGGGGACTGAAGCTTTCTTT,CSVSTGGEGGTEAFF
TRBJ1-2,.,.,13,TRBV11-3,TGTGCCAGCAGCCTATCCGGGGTGGAGGGCTACACCTTC,CASSLSGVEGYTF
TRBJ2-7,.,TRBD1,12,TRBV6-5,TGTGCCAGCAGCATGGGACAGGGAAATCAGTACTTC,CASSMGQGNQYF
TRBJ2-2,.,TRBD2,17,TRBV7-2,TGTGCCAGCAGCTTCTCGACTAGCGGGGGGGCCACCGGGGAGCTGTTTTTT,CASSFSTSGGATGELFF
TRBJ2-7,.,TRBD1,14,TRBV10-2,TGCGCCAGCAAATACGGACAGGGAGCGGGCGAGCAGTACTTC,CASKYGQGAGEQYF
TRBJ2-3,.,.,14,TRBV9,TGTGCCAGCAGCGAGGGGGGGTATTTGGGTACGCAGTATTTT,CASSEGGYLGTQYF
TRBJ2-7,once,TRBD1,14,TRBV6-5,TGTGCCAGCGGGATTGGGACAGGGTTATACGAGCAGTACTTC,CASGIGTGLYEQYF
TRBJ2-1,.,TRBD1,13,TRBV11-2,TGTGCCAGCTCGGGACAGCCCGGTGTTGAGCAGTTCTTC,CASSGQPGVEQFF
TRBJ2-3,.,.,15,TRBV30,TGTGCCTGGAGTGTACAGGCAGGGGTCACAGATACGCAGTATTTT,CAWSVQAGVTDTQYF
TRBJ2-7,once,TRBD2,15,TRBV12-5,TGTGCTAGTGGTTTGGGACTAGCATTCTCCTACGAGCAGTACTTC,CASGLGLAFSYEQYF
TRBJ2-7,.,TRBD1,16,TRBV10-2,TGCGCCAGCAGTGGGGCCGGGGGACAGGGTGTTTACGAGCAGTACTTC,CASSGAGGQGVYEQYF
TRBJ2-1,.,.,13,TRBV4-1,TGCGCCAGCAGCCAAGAAAGGAGCAGAAAGCAGTTCTTC,CASSQERSRKQFF
TRBJ2-1,once,.,14,TRBV6-6,TGTGCCAGCAGTTATCTTGAGCGGAACAATGAGCAGTTCTTC,CASSYLERNNEQFF
TRBJ2-2,.,TRBD2,15,TRBV19,TGTGCCACCATCCGAGCGGCGGGAGGAACCGGGGAGCTGTTTTTT,CATIRAAGGTGELFF
TRBJ1-5,.,.,11,TRBV7-9,TGTGCCAGCAGACCCAGGCAGCCCCAGCATTTT,CASRPRQPQHF
TRBJ2-7,.,TRBD2,16,TRBV30,TGTGCCTGGAGTATGGCTCTAGCGGGGTGGTCCTACGAGCAGTACTTC,CAWSMALAGWSYEQYF
TRBJ2-7,.,.,14,TRBV13,TGTGCCAGCAGCCCGACAGGCAGCTCCTACGAGCAGTACTTC,CASSPTGSSYEQYF
TRBJ2-7,.,.,11,TRBV6-1,TGTGCCAGCACTAGTTCCTACGAGCAGTACTTC,CASTSSYEQYF
TRBJ2-2,.,TRBD2,14,TRBV6-5,TGTGCCAGCAGTCTGCGGGGGGGCATCGGGGAGCTGTTTTTT,CASSLRGGIGELFF
TRBJ1-1,.,TRBD1,15,TRBV6-5,TGTGCCAGCAGGAGAGAGGGGGCGCGAGGCACTGAAGCTTTCTTT,CASRREGARGTEAFF
TRBJ1-5,.,.,15,TRBV7-6,TGTGCCAGCAGTGCCGACAGTACTAGCAATCAGCCCCAGCATTTT,CASSADSTSNQPQHF
TRBJ1-1,.,.,13,TRBV6-6,TGTGCCAGCAGTTACTCGGAGAGCACTGAAGCTTTCTTT,CASSYSESTEAFF
TRBJ2-1,.,.,15,TRBV28,TGTGCCAGCAGTTTCCGAGGCCCCGTCTACAATGAGCAGTTCTTC,CASSFRGPVYNEQFF
TRBJ1-2,.,TRBD1,14,TRBV30,TGTGCCTGGAGCTGGGGACAGGGAGAAAGAGGCTACACCTTC,CAWSWGQGERGYTF
TRBJ2-1,.,TRBD1,14,TRBV29-1,TGCAGCGGCTCCAGGGGGCCTTCCTACAATGAGCAGTTCTTC,CSGSRGPSYNEQFF
TRBJ1-2,.,.,12,TRBV7-6,TGTGCCAGCAGCTTACAGGGGAAGGGCTACACCTTC,CASSLQGKGYTF
TRBJ2-5,.,.,14,TRBV5-4,TGTGCCAGCAGCCAAGCGGCGGGATCAGAGACCCAGTACTTC,CASSQAAGSETQYF
TRBJ2-1,.,.,13,TRBV19,TGTGCCAGTAGTATGCTACAGGGCAATGAGCAGTTCTTC,CASSMLQGNEQFF
TRBJ2-1,.,.,15,TRBV9,TGTGCCAGCAGCGTAAGTGCGGGTACCTACAATGAGCAGTTCTTC,CASSVSAGTYNEQFF
TRBJ2-5,.,.,16,TRBV11-2,TGTGCCAGCAGCCTAAACGGGGTAATAGCGGAGGAGACCCAGTACTTC,CASSLNGVIAEETQYF
TRBJ2-7,.,.,14,TRBV9,TGTGCCAGCAGCGCAGACACCTCCTCCTACGAGCAGTACTTC,CASSADTSSYEQYF
TRBJ1-1,.,.,13,TRBV5-1,TGCGCCAGCAGCTTGGGTGGCGGGCCCAAAGCTTTCTTT,CASSLGGGPKAFF
TRBJ1-6,.,.,16,TRBV14,TGTGCCAGCAGCCAAGAAGCCGCACAGGGACGGGCACCCCTCCACTTT,CASSQEAAQGRAPLHF